The sequence of this T cell receptor (beta chain) was determined in a study of graft-versus-host responses after intestinal transplantation. Study in general: Every one of the recipients received anti-thymocyte globulin induction and afterwards took tacrolimus and steroids for about 3 years. Overall study findings and caveats: Researchers found GvH clones in recipient marrow, and some showed up first in ileum or blood. Early post-transplant HvG declines tracked with peak circulating GvH clone levels. Some patients had graft-donor T cell macrochimerism, and their allografts showed high graft-versus-host to host-versus-graft clonal ratios.

The sample holds one count of this clone. Antigen: not known. This table comes from immunoSEQ multiplex PCR, and its TCRdb copy is limited to in-frame clones, with some not included. Of 85,000 to 130,000 clones in the sample, more than 85% were seen once. The length of the CDR3 is 17 residues. Per germline, CDR1 SGDLS and CDR2 YYNGEE. J was trimmed by 3 bases and V by 2 bases; bases with no gene match: 10. The receptor was derived from a human donor who received an intestinal transplant. This sequence joins TRBV9 and TRBJ2-3; 9 nucleotides match TRBD2. Sample: unstimulated CD4+ T cells sorted from spleen or lymph node cells, taken before intestinal transplant. This CDR3 reads CASSVHLSGRSTDTQYF. The CDR3 nucleotides read TGTGCCAGCAGCGTCCACCTTAGCGGGAGAAGTACAGATACGCAGTATTTT.